The source of this T cell receptor (beta chain) is a study of shared T cell receptors in the human thymus (dated by TCRdb to the early 2020s). Describing the broader study: The study examined how the human thymus generates shared, self-reactive T-cell receptor alpha chains.

Library creation used the immunoSEQ multiplex PCR assay. Held by TCRdb, this immuneACCESS table contains in-frame sequences only and omits some clones. Under half of the omission traces to an unresolved V gene where checked; the cause of the rest is unknown. The sample profile shows about 730,000 clones; 80% to 90% of them were found once. Over 0.008% of the sample goes to the ten largest clones. Concerning this clone: Its cognate antigen has yet to be identified. No per-base quality is available; no much larger clone lies one base away.

The CDR3, cysteine through phenylalanine, is 14 amino acids long. The kept DNA is CDR3 alone, 42 bases in frame from the first base. The germline V gene (reference sequence) sets CDR1 to MNHNY and CDR2 to SVGAGI. Relative to germline, V is 7 bases shorter and J is 2 bases shorter, with 14 bases between their ends. These sequences were also reported in another study, on human thymus T cells. Per the second study: Immunologically healthy infants undergoing open corrective cardiac surgery for congenital heart defects in Finland were used as donors. Thymus tissue was obtained as surgical resects removed during corrective cardiac surgery. Both the thymic and the peripheral blood repertoires appeared to show biased V and J gene segment usage. Highly overlapping thymic TCR repertoires among unrelated individuals were reported in the related research. The study described the TCR alpha and beta repertoires in under 10 infant thymus samples and a few matching peripheral blood samples. Donor ages ranged from roughly 6 to 250 days, and the cohort comprised about six male and a couple of female infants. Thymocytes were mechanically released from the tissue and were stored as pellets of 10-30 million cells at -70 degrees C. Genomic DNA was extracted from frozen cell pellets with a QIAsymphony instrument. Using the immunoSEQ multiplex PCR assay, the TCRB and TCRAD loci were amplified from a standardized quantity of quality-controlled genomic DNA. The V(D)J region was spanned by amplicons of a length sufficient to cover the CDR3 and to identify V and J genes. Through the commercial immunoSEQ service, the amplicons were sequenced on an Illumina platform. Primer bias and sequencing errors were corrected using previously described methods, and TCRAD and TCRB definitions followed the IMGT database. The repertoires were analysed using immunoSEQ Analyzer 3.0 and VDJTools for basic statistics, V/J segment usage, diversity estimates, rarefaction and pairwise overlap. Diversity was estimated with Chao1, ChaoE, Efron-Thisted, Shannon and inverse Simpson indices, and also on datasets down-sampled to the smallest sample. Repertoire overlap was determined by strict matching of CDR3 nucleotide sequence, V gene and J gene, and Jaccard-based multidimensional scaling clustering was applied. Thymus samples yielded on average roughly 800,000 unique TCRB clonotypes, compared with roughly 80,000 from blood samples.

This receptor was identified in a girl under three years old with a congenital heart defect. Donor details come from another sample of the same person, matched by shared clones. The chain joins TRBV6-6 to TRBJ1-2; the D gene is unclear. Sequences were obtained from thymocytes. The DNA is TGTGCCAGCAAACTAGGGTCAAGGAACTATGGCTACACCTTC. It is translated as CASKLGSRNYGYTF.